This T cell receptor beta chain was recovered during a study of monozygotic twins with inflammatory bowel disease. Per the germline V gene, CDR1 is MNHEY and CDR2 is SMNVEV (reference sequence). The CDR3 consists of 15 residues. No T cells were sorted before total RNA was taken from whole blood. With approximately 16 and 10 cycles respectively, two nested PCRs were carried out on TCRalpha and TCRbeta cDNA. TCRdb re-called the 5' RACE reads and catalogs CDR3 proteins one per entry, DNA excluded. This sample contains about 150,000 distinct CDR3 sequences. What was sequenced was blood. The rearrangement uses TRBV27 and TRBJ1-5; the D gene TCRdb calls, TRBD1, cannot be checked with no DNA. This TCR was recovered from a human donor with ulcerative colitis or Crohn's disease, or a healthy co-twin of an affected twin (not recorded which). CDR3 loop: CPSSFSRGTNQPQHF.